The 25 T cell receptor beta chains in this list originate from one sample, sequenced in a study of cytomegalovirus exposure and HLA in healthy donors. Primers: 60 Vbeta forward and 13 Jbeta reverse. Measured with immunoSEQ multiplex PCR; TCRdb has only the in-frame clones, and not every one. The sample carries over 150,000 clones, around 77% recorded once. Sequencing was carried out using PBMCs. These receptors came from a woman aged 25 to 39 in good health and CMV-seronegative.

This chain connects TRBV7-9 to TRBJ2-2, with D tentatively TRBD2 (5 bases). The CDR3 is 14 amino acids. Germline V gene data show CDR1 as SEHNR and CDR2 as FQNEAQ (reference sequence). V gave up 4 bases and J gave up 6 bases, with 12 bases separating them. In DNA, the CDR3 is TGTGCCAGCAGCTCCCTAAGAGGGTCCGGGGAGCTGTTTTTT. As protein: CASSSLRGSGELFF.

This chain connects TRBV30 to TRBJ1-1; the D is unclear. Germline V gene data show CDR1 as GTSNPN and CDR2 as SVGIG (reference sequence). With 8 bases removed from V and 0 bases from J, the gap between germline ends came to 13 bases. The length of the CDR3 is 13 residues. The CDR3 DNA reads TGTGCCAGTTACAGAAACATGAACACTGAAGCTTTCTTT. It codes for CASYRNMNTEAFF.

V is TRBV6-1 and J is TRBJ2-7; TRBD2 aligns across 10 bases. The CDR3 contains 15 residues. Per germline, CDR1 MNHNS and CDR2 SASEGT. V gave up 8 bases and J gave up 3 bases; unmatched junction bases: 10. DNA of the CDR3: TGTGCCAGCTCAGGGCAGACTAGCGGGCGCTACGAGCAGTACTTC. Translation gives CASSGQTSGRYEQYF.

The chain couples TRBV7-8 to TRBJ2-2; 8 bases align to TRBD1. Germline V gene lookup returns CDR1 SGHVS and CDR2 FQNEAQ. The CDR3 sequence is 15 residues long. V shed 3 bases and J 4 bases; nucleotides not matched to a gene: 4. This CDR3 is CASSFGQGSTGELFF. The DNA for the CDR3 is TGTGCCAGCAGCTTCGGACAGGGAAGCACCGGGGAGCTGTTTTTT.

The chain couples TRBV2 to TRBJ2-7; 9 positions match TRBD2. The V gene end was trimmed by 2 bases and the J gene end by 1 base; junction bases not matched to a gene: 15. This CDR3 spans 19 amino acids. The germline V gene has CDR1 SNHLY and CDR2 FYNNEI. CDR3 sequence: CASSEFGRGRGGRSYEQYF. CDR3 in DNA: TGTGCCAGCAGTGAATTCGGGCGTGGGCGGGGGGGCCGTTCCTACGAGCAGTACTTC. The variable domain in full, with the rest retrieved from reference TRBV2 and TRBJ2-7, is EPEVTQTPSHQVTQMGQEVILRCVPISNHLYFYWYRQILGQKVEFLVSFYNNEISEKSEIFDDQFSVERPDGSNFTLKIRSTKLEDSAMYFCASSEFGRGRGGRSYEQYFGPGTRLTVT.

The chain combines TRBV5-1 with TRBJ2-5; TRBD1 agrees at 7 bases. The CDR3 is 15 amino acids. V shed 2 bases, J shed 2 bases, and the junction held 6 bases outside the gene matches. Germline V gives CDR1 SGHRS, CDR2 YFSETQ. In DNA form, the CDR3 reads TGCGCCAGCAGCTTCGGGACAGCTCTACAAGAGACCCAGTACTTC. It encodes CASSFGTALQETQYF.

The chain combines TRBV6-1 with TRBJ2-1; 7 bases agree with TRBD2. The CDR3 runs to 15 residues. J gave up 1 base and V 3 bases, and 3 bases lay outside the gene matches. CDR1 and CDR2 from the germline V gene are MNHNS and SASEGT. CDR3 region: CASSDGLGSYNEQFF. DNA of the CDR3: TGTGCCAGCAGTGATGGACTAGGTTCCTACAATGAGCAGTTCTTC.

This clone showed up just a few times. J is TRBJ2-5 and V is TRBV6-1; D is unclear. Per the germline V gene, CDR1 is MNHNS and CDR2 is SASEGT. Trimming pared 2 bases from V and 0 bases from J, leaving 10 bases between. CDR3 size: 15 residues. The CDR3 region has the DNA TGTGCCAGCAGTGAACTATCCGGTGACCAAGAGACCCAGTACTTC. Translation gives CASSELSGDQETQYF.

The chain combines TRBV9 with TRBJ1-4, with 7 positions matching TRBD1. The CDR3 totals 15 residues. V lost 3 bases, J lost 0 bases, and 2 bases stayed unmatched. Germline CDR1 and CDR2: SGDLS and YYNGEE. CDR3 in DNA: TGTGCCAGCAGCGGGACAGGTGCAACTAATGAAAAACTGTTTTTT. Amino acids: CASSGTGATNEKLFF.

The J gene is TRBJ1-1, the V gene TRBV6-5, with D unresolved. V dropped 8 bases and J dropped 2 bases, with 12 bases sitting between them. Germline V gene lookup returns CDR1 MNHEY and CDR2 SVGAGI. The CDR3 contains 13 residues. The DNA for the CDR3 is TGTGCCAGCTCGGGAGGAATTAACACTGAAGCTTTCTTT. Its translation is CASSGGINTEAFF.

The chain combines TRBV4-2 with TRBJ2-3; D remains ambiguous. The CDR3 covers 14 residues. V gave up 0 bases and J gave up 6 bases, with 10 bases separating them. In germline, CDR1 is LGHNA, CDR2 YNFKEQ. CDR3 region: CASSQDASQDTQYF. DNA for the CDR3: TGTGCCAGCAGCCAAGATGCTAGTCAGGATACGCAGTATTTT.

In nucleotides, the CDR3 is TGTGCCAGCAGCTTCTTTCGGAGAGACTGGGATACGCAGTATTTT. This codes for CASSFFRRDWDTQYF. V and J are TRBV28 and TRBJ2-3, with D hard to call. This CDR3 is built from 15 residues. Germline V gene data show CDR1 as MDHEN and CDR2 as SYDVKM. Trimming took off 6 bases at V and 6 bases at J, with 19 bases between the two ends.

The chain is built from TRBV25-1 and TRBJ2-7; D ambiguous. Trimming removed 5 bases at V and 3 bases at J, with 5 bases between. The CDR3 is 11 residues long. Germline V lookup: CDR1 MGHDK, CDR2 SYGVNS. The CDR3 DNA follows: TGTGCCAGCAGTAAACTCTACGAGCAGTACTTC. Translation gives CASSKLYEQYF.

This rearrangement joins TRBV9 to TRBJ2-1; 10 bases are a match to TRBD2. V lost 5 bases, J lost 6 bases, and 5 bases stayed unmatched. The germline V gene has CDR1 SGDLS and CDR2 YYNGEE. This CDR3 spans 14 amino acids. The CDR3 protein is CASSSGGSGNEQFF. CDR3 DNA: TGTGCCAGCAGTAGCGGGGGGTCCGGCAATGAGCAGTTCTTC.

A remark on this clone: The junction differs from germline at one of its ends, possibly a read error. The chain is built from TRBV4-1 and TRBJ1-2; 7 positions match TRBD1. Looked up from germline, CDR1 is MGHRA and CDR2 is YSYEKL. This CDR3 region has 17 residues. The CDR3 DNA is TGCGCCAGCAGCCACCCCCGGGGGGGGACAGCCCCATATGGCTACCCCTTC. Translated: CASSHPRGGTAPYGYPF.

The chain joins TRBV7-8 to TRBJ1-2, with D maybe TRBD1 (5 bases). The germline gives CDR1 SGHVS, CDR2 FQNEAQ. The CDR3 is 15 residues long. With 0 bases removed from V and 7 bases from J, the gap between germline ends came to 15 bases. The CDR3 DNA follows: TGTGCCAGCAGCTTAGCGGGGCGAGGATACTCTGGCTACACCTTC. Encoded protein: CASSLAGRGYSGYTF.

This chain connects TRBV28 to TRBJ1-1, with D possibly TRBD1 on 6 matching bases. V shed 4 bases and J shed 4 bases, with 16 bases lying between them. The CDR3 consists of 15 residues. The germline CDR1 and CDR2 sequences are MDHEN and SYDVKM. The CDR3 nucleotides are TGTGCCAGCAGTTCCCTTACAGGGATACGCACTGAAGCTTTCTTT. This gives the protein CASSSLTGIRTEAFF.

The chain links TRBV4-2 to TRBJ1-1, with D tentatively TRBD1 (6 bases). Trimming shortened V by 0 bases and J by 4 bases, and 6 bases separated the two germline ends. This CDR3 has 13 amino acids. Germline CDR1 reads LGHNA; CDR2 reads YNFKEQ. The CDR3 spells CASSQDRGTEAFF. Written as DNA, the CDR3 is TGTGCCAGCAGCCAAGACAGGGGCACTGAAGCTTTCTTT.

CDR3 sequence (DNA): TGTGCCAGTAGTATGTTGGGAGGGGGGAGCCGAGATACGCAGTATTTT. Protein: CASSMLGGGSRDTQYF. The genes are TRBV19 and TRBJ2-3; tentative D call: TRBD2 (7 bases). Germline CDR1 LNHDA, CDR2 SQIVND (reference sequence). The germline V and J ends were trimmed by 3 bases and 5 bases, with 18 bases remaining between them. The CDR3 has 16 amino acids.

The rearrangement uses TRBV19 and TRBJ2-1; 11 bases agree with TRBD2. From germline, CDR1 is LNHDA and CDR2 SQIVND (reference sequence). The CDR3 covers 15 residues. With 4 bases clipped from V and 8 bases from J, the junction kept 7 bases outside the gene matches. CDR3 nucleotide sequence: TGTGCCAGTAGTAAGACTAGCGGGATCAGATATGAGCAGTTCTTC. Translated: CASSKTSGIRYEQFF.

This clone was detected only once. V is TRBV7-9 and J is TRBJ1-2; 9 nucleotides align to TRBD1. The CDR3 contains 14 residues. Looked up from germline, CDR1 is SEHNR and CDR2 is FQNEAQ (reference sequence). The trim removed 1 base at V and 7 bases at J, leaving 4 bases unmatched. In nucleotides, the CDR3 is TGTGCCAGCAGCTTAGGGACAGGGGCGACTGGCTACACCTTC. Translation: CASSLGTGATGYTF.

V and J are TRBV11-2 and TRBJ2-1; 9 bases map to TRBD2. The CDR3 has 15 residues. V was pared by 4 bases and J by 7 bases, with 8 bases of the junction left unmatched. CDR1 and CDR2 (germline): SGHAT, FQNNGV. The CDR3 protein is CASSSVRGGANEQFF. The CDR3 DNA sequence: TGTGCCAGCAGCTCCGTCCGCGGGGGGGCGAATGAGCAGTTCTTC.

This clone has a handful of counts. The J gene is TRBJ2-3, the V gene TRBV6-4; 8 bases agree with TRBD2. Unmatched junction bases numbered 10, after V lost 10 bases and J lost 4 bases. Germline loops: CDR1 MRHNA, CDR2 SNTAGT. This CDR3 has 14 amino acids. The chain's CDR3 is CATQREPGADTQYF. CDR3 bases: TGTGCCACTCAGCGGGAGCCTGGGGCAGATACGCAGTATTTT.

The V call is TRBV9, the J call TRBJ2-1, with 9 nucleotides matching TRBD2. Germline V gives CDR1 SGDLS, CDR2 YYNGEE. This CDR3 is built from 16 residues. V lost 0 bases and J lost 4; bases outside the gene matches: 5. The DNA of the CDR3 is TGTGCCAGCAGCGTAGACGGCGGGAGGGCTTACAATGAGCAGTTCTTC. Amino acid sequence: CASSVDGGRAYNEQFF.

The chain carries TRBV29-1 and TRBJ2-7; 8 nucleotides match TRBD2. This CDR3 has 13 amino acids. V shed 4 bases, J shed 3 bases, and the junction held 5 bases outside the gene matches. The germline V gene has CDR1 SQVTM and CDR2 ANQGSEA. The CDR3 DNA follows: TGCAGCGTTGCCGGCGGGGGGCTCTACGAGCAGTACTTC. Residues: CSVAGGGLYEQYF.